The sequence of this T cell receptor (beta chain) was determined in a study of shared clonotypes between healthy human individuals (dated by TCRdb to the early 2020s). As for the study more broadly: A few men and two women, aged 18 to 49 years, made up the cohort. For each donor, CD4 naive and CD4 memory were each run on three plates, CD8 naive on two plates, and CD8 memory on one plate. To estimate repertoire size and how much clonotype sharing occurs between individuals, the study deeply sequenced the blood TCR repertoires of about five healthy adults. To increase sequencing depth and limit assay-specific biases, TCR repertoire library preparation and sequencing were carried out by different laboratories using diverse techniques. Per donor, leukapheresis produced somewhere between about 0.9 and 10 billion PBMCs.

TCR CDR3 regions were amplified from genomic DNA by multiplex PCR using the deep immunoSEQ assay. For each cell subset, the extracted genomic DNA was distributed evenly across all wells of several immunoSEQ 96-well plates, and each plate served as one replicate. Each replicate PCR for sorted subsets received around 210 ng genomic DNA, equal to about 30,000 T cell genomes. The purified libraries were quantified using a Qubit 3.0 fluorometer, sized with a Bioanalyzer 2100, and then quantified again using the KAPA Library Quantification kit. Every immunoSEQ 96-well plate was sequenced on a dedicated single-read 150-cycle Illumina NextSeq 550 flow cell. The authors processed their data as follows. The immunoSEQ output contained only junctional sequences without quality scores, so filtering could not match that applied to full-length reads. To assign V/J genes and CDR3, sequences were annotated using PyIR, a Python wrapper for IgBLAST v1.9, with IMGT germline references. Reads with weak V/J assignments (E-value above 1e-6), missing CDR3, stop codons, out-of-frame junctions, or ambiguous translated residues were removed. V3J clonotypes were defined as sequences sharing an identical inferred V gene, J gene, and CDR3 amino acid sequence. Percentage overlap between repertoires was calculated by dividing the number of shared unique clonotypes by the size of the smaller repertoire. Repertoire richness was assessed with RTK rarefaction, the Chao1 estimator, and Recon v2.1 estimates of unobserved clonotypes. OLGA was used to compute generation probabilities for all TCRbeta clonotypes that the gDNA method yielded from a handful of donors. In TCRdb, the immuneACCESS table is reduced to in-frame sequences with V and J assigned. These tables do not hold every clone; where another copy was compared, an unresolved V gene accounts for under half, and the others remain unexplained. That table furnishes V, J and clone size, whereas the DNA furnished D and trimming. Within this sample are hundreds of thousands of clones, with less than 80% of them counted one time only. The top ten clones comprise around 2% of the sample.

The investigation overall reported the following: When a few donors were compared, the shared fraction of clonotypes was around 5% for naive CD4, approximately 3.5% for naive CD8, 2.3% for memory CD4, and 0.4% for memory CD8. Larger estimated clonotype richness was generally found for naive subsets than for memory subsets. Pairwise subsampling indicated that sequencing depth was expected to affect the degree of clonotype sharing among donors. Clonotypes shared by all four sorted-subset donors showed higher generation probabilities than non-shared clonotypes. The small number of donors limited the genetic and exposure-history diversity represented. Sampling was restricted to blood, and TCR repertoires in tissues likely differ from the TCR repertoires found in blood. Incomplete sequencing was indicated by rarefaction of sorted-subset datasets, despite the large sequencing depth.

With regard to this clone: Its antigen remains undetermined. It has no much larger one-base neighbor in the sample; base qualities were not kept.

Donors were healthy HIV-negative adults with no recently reported acute infections or vaccinations. Every donor was a Caucasian adult residing in Nashville, Tennessee, USA. CD4+ T cells were enriched by magnetic negative selection; naive cells were then positively selected on CD45RA, and the negative fraction formed the memory subset. Blood was collected by leukapheresis, and PBMCs were isolated by Ficoll-Histopaque density gradient centrifugation and then cryopreserved in liquid nitrogen vapor phase. Analytical flow cytometry was used to check the purity and quantity of every magnetically sorted T cell population. Each sorted fraction had its genomic DNA isolated and then quantified by UV absorbance on a Nanodrop 2000c. The V end loses 5 bases and the J end loses 2 bases, and a stretch of 12 bases separates them. From a lookup of the germline V gene, CDR1 and CDR2 are SGHVS and FQNEAQ. The CDR3 runs 14 amino acids, cysteine and phenylalanine included. Only the CDR3 part of the read is kept: 42 bases, read in frame from the first base.

The sample consisted of memory CD4+ T cells sorted from blood. The cell subset or site tag for this specimen amounts to: CD45RA-negative fraction. The chain couples TRBV7-8 to TRBJ2-5; the D gene is perhaps TRBD1, on 6 matching bases. This receptor was taken from a woman in her thirties in good health. CDR3 loop: CASSPRTDQETQYF. The DNA sequence follows: TGTGCCAGCAGCCCGAGGACAGATCAAGAGACCCAGTACTTC.